The 23 T cell receptor beta chains below were found in one sample sequenced in a study of blood T cell repertoires in COVID-19. TCRdb's table, derived via immunoSEQ multiplex PCR, lists solely in-frame clones and lacks some. Of 10,000 or so clones listed, about nine tenths are singletons. Sequencing used peripheral blood. The source is a human donor in a cohort sampled during active COVID-19.

This rearrangement joins TRBV6-5 to TRBJ1-3; no reliable D call. V lost 6 bases, J lost 4 bases, and 4 bases lay in between. The CDR3 loop spans 11 amino acids. Germline V gene sequence: CDR1 MNHEY, CDR2 SVGAGI. The CDR3 DNA follows: TGTGCCAGCAGCAGGGGAAACACCATATATTTT. It translates to CASSRGNTIYF.

The chain combines TRBV6-5 with TRBJ1-1; tentative D call: TRBD1 (6 bases). CDR3 length equals 13 residues. With 6 bases removed from V and 1 base from J, the gap between germline ends came to 9 bases. Germline values: CDR1 MNHEY, CDR2 SVGAGI. CDR3 sequence: CASRLGGNTEAFF. The CDR3 DNA sequence: TGTGCCAGCAGATTAGGGGGGAACACTGAAGCTTTCTTT.

A word on this clone: Other DNA sequences from this sample encode an identical CDR3 as well. J is TRBJ1-5 and V is TRBV10-3; weak D call: TRBD1 (6 bases). CDR1 is ENHRY, CDR2 SYGVKD, per germline. This CDR3 has 13 amino acids. The germline V and J ends were trimmed by 6 bases and 7 bases, with 13 bases remaining between them. The CDR3 loop reads CAIREGGAQPQHF. Written as DNA, the CDR3 is TGTGCCATCAGGGAGGGGGGGGCGCAGCCCCAGCATTTT.

The rearrangement joins TRBV6-2 or TRBV6-3 to TRBJ2-7; 7 bases map to TRBD1. CDR1 MNHEY and CDR2 SVGEGT come from the germline V gene. Losses at the gene ends were 2 bases for V and 0 bases for J; bases not matched to a gene: 4. The CDR3 runs to 15 residues. The CDR3 region has the DNA TGTGCCAGCAGTTACATGGACAGGAACTCCTACGAGCAGTACTTC. Translating it yields CASSYMDRNSYEQYF.

The chain carries TRBV7-6 and TRBJ2-5, with D tentatively TRBD1 (5 bases). CDR1 SGHVS and CDR2 FNYEAQ come from the germline V gene. CDR3 size: 14 residues. Deletions cut 5 bases from V and 0 bases from J, with 10 bases between. The CDR3 sequence: CASSVRAYQETQYF. As DNA, the CDR3 is TGTGCCAGCAGCGTCAGGGCCTACCAAGAGACCCAGTACTTC.

This sequence joins TRBV6-1 and TRBJ2-6; a possible D gene is TRBD1 (5 bases). V was shortened by 2 bases and J by 0 bases, with 8 bases between the two germline ends. CDR1 is MNHNS and CDR2 is SASEGT in the germline V gene. This CDR3 has 16 amino acids. CDR3 loop: CASSELQDSGANVLTF. The CDR3 DNA follows: TGTGCCAGCAGTGAACTACAGGACTCTGGGGCCAACGTCCTGACTTTC.

V is TRBV6-5 and J is TRBJ1-1, with 11 bases matching TRBD1. The germline V gene has CDR1 MNHEY and CDR2 SVGAGI. V lost 6 bases and J lost 3; bases outside the gene matches: 6. The CDR3 is 15 residues long. The CDR3 nucleotides are TGTGCCAGCAGAGGACAGGGGGCGGGCGACACTGAAGCTTTCTTT. Its translation is CASRGQGAGDTEAFF.

As regards this clone: Germline and junction disagree at one end, which may indicate a read error. The sample holds other DNA sequences that translate to the same CDR3. V usage is TRBV6-1 and J usage is TRBJ2-7, with D maybe TRBD2 (5 bases). The CDR3 is made up of 14 amino acids. In germline, CDR1 is MNHNS, CDR2 SASEGT. The DNA for the CDR3 is TGTGCCAGCAGTGAAAAACTAGGTCCCTATGAGCAGTACTTC. It translates to CASSEKLGPYEQYF.

The V call is TRBV6-4, the J call TRBJ2-2; D is uncertain. V was trimmed by 6 bases and J by 4 bases, leaving 9 bases between them. Looked up from germline, CDR1 is MRHNA and CDR2 is SNTAGT. The CDR3 is 13 amino acids. CDR3 residues: CASRVGSTGELFF. The CDR3 DNA sequence: TGTGCCAGCAGAGTGGGCAGCACCGGGGAGCTGTTTTTT.

This chain joins TRBV18 and TRBJ2-2; 9 nucleotides agree with TRBD2. The length of the CDR3 is 19 residues. V shed 3 bases, J shed 4 bases, and the junction held 15 bases outside the gene matches. Germline lookup yields CDR1 KGHSH and CDR2 LQKENI. CDR3 DNA sequence: TGTGCCAGCTCACCGAATAGCGGGGGCTTCATTGGATTCACCGGGGAGCTGTTTTTT. It translates to CASSPNSGGFIGFTGELFF.

The chain links TRBV7-3 to TRBJ2-1, with D tentatively TRBD1 (6 bases). V was clipped by 5 bases and J by 8 bases, with 10 bases between them. This CDR3 has 12 amino acids. Per germline, CDR1 SGHTA and CDR2 FQGTGA. The CDR3 protein is CASSTNRDEQFF. For the CDR3, the DNA is TGTGCCAGCAGCACAAACAGGGATGAGCAGTTCTTC.

The rearrangement links TRBV5-1 to TRBJ2-3; 8 bases fit TRBD1. This CDR3 comprises 15 residues. The V gene's germline CDR1 is SGHRS and CDR2 YFSETQ. With 0 bases clipped from V and 2 bases from J, the junction kept 2 bases outside the gene matches. The CDR3 protein is CASSLGQGHTDTQYF. CDR3 nucleotide sequence: TGCGCCAGCAGCTTGGGACAGGGGCACACAGATACGCAGTATTTT. Filled out from reference TRBV5-1 and TRBJ2-3, the complete variable domain reads KAGVTQTPRYLIKTRGQQVTLSCSPISGHRSVSWYQQTPGQGLQFLFEYFSETQRNKGNFPGRFSGRQFSNSRSEMNVSTLELGDSALYLCASSLGQGHTDTQYFGPGTRLTVL.

The chain recombines TRBV5-1 with TRBJ2-1; TRBD2 matches 12 bases. The trim removed 3 bases at V and 10 bases at J, leaving 14 bases unmatched. The CDR3 loop spans 17 amino acids. Looked up from germline, CDR1 is SGHRS and CDR2 is YFSETQ. The CDR3 reads CASSYQPLAGGPREQFF. In DNA, the CDR3 is TGCGCCAGCAGCTACCAACCGCTAGCGGGGGGGCCGAGGGAGCAGTTCTTC.

The J gene is TRBJ2-3, the V gene TRBV27; a weak D match, TRBD1 (6 bases). The CDR3 is made up of 15 amino acids. V was trimmed by 3 bases and J by 2 bases, leaving 12 bases between them. From germline, CDR1 is MNHEY and CDR2 SMNVEV (reference sequence). This CDR3 reads CASSLSRGITDTQYF. CDR3 sequence (DNA): TGTGCCAGCAGTTTGAGCAGGGGTATCACAGATACGCAGTATTTT.

The chain has TRBV19 and TRBJ1-4, with 8 bases aligning to TRBD1. This CDR3 has 13 residues. From germline, CDR1 is LNHDA and CDR2 SQIVND (reference sequence). V lost 10 bases and J lost 4; bases outside the gene matches: 5. The CDR3 here is CATNDRGNEKLFF. CDR3 bases: TGTGCCACCAACGACAGGGGTAATGAAAAACTGTTTTTT.

The rearrangement uses TRBV21-1 and TRBJ1-2; the DNA was not compared with TRBD1, the D call given in the table. TRBV21-1 is flagged as a pseudogene. The CDR3 totals 14 residues. CDR3 coding DNA: TGTGCCAGCAGCCCAAGGGGGCAATCCTATGGCTACACCTTC. Its translation is CASSPRGQSYGYTF.

The chain joins TRBV2 to TRBJ1-2; no firm D call. CDR3 length: 15 amino acids. The V end was cut by 6 bases, the J end by 0 bases, with 14 bases between. Germline V lookup: CDR1 SNHLY, CDR2 FYNNEI. The CDR3 loop reads CASRTGTDPNYGYTF. The CDR3 nucleotides are TGTGCCAGCAGAACTGGAACAGACCCTAACTATGGCTACACCTTC.

V usage is TRBV6-5 and J usage is TRBJ2-7; 7 positions match TRBD1. This CDR3 comprises 15 residues. With 6 bases clipped from V and 4 bases from J, the junction kept 12 bases outside the gene matches. Germline lookup yields CDR1 MNHEY and CDR2 SVGAGI. Here the CDR3 reads CASRDGTVSDYEQYF. The CDR3, as DNA: TGTGCCAGCAGAGATGGGACAGTGAGCGATTACGAGCAGTACTTC.

The CDR3 nucleotides are TGCGCCAGCAGCCAAGAGGACAGGGGCGGAATTCAGCCCCAGCATTTT. This gives the protein CASSQEDRGGIQPQHF. The gene calls are TRBV4-1 and TRBJ1-5; 9 bases are a match to TRBD1. The CDR3 runs 16 residues. V lost 0 bases to trimming and J lost 6 bases; unmatched junction nucleotides: 6. Germline V gives CDR1 MGHRA, CDR2 YSYEKL.

The gene calls are TRBV9 and TRBJ1-2; weak D call: TRBD1 (5 bases). This CDR3 has 15 amino acids. CDR1 and CDR2 from the germline V gene are SGDLS and YYNGEE. V lost 1 base to trimming and J lost 2 bases, with 12 bases between them. The DNA of the CDR3 is TGTGCCAGCAGCGTATCCCCACAGGCGAACTATGGCTACACCTTC. This sequence encodes CASSVSPQANYGYTF.

CDR3 nucleotides: TGTGCCAGCAGTGAAGTGGGCGGGGGGCAATTTGATACGCAGTATTTT. As protein: CASSEVGGGQFDTQYF. The gene calls are TRBV6-1 and TRBJ2-3; the match to TRBD2 covers 8 bases. CDR1 and CDR2 (germline): MNHNS, SASEGT. J lost 6 bases, V lost 1 base, and 9 bases had no gene match. The CDR3 spans 16 residues.

This clone was picked up one time. The chain uses TRBV3-1 (or the pseudogene TRBV3-2) and TRBJ2-5; 9 bases align to TRBD2. The CDR3 is 15 amino acids. Germline CDR1 and CDR2: LGHDT and YNNKEL (reference sequence). Unmatched junction bases numbered 5, after V lost 4 bases and J lost 2 bases. The DNA for the CDR3 is TGTGCCAGCAGCCGATCGACTAGCGGACAAGAGACCCAGTACTTC. Translated, it gives CASSRSTSGQETQYF.

The chain joins TRBV11-2 to TRBJ2-1; 8 nucleotides match TRBD2. V trimming: 5 bases; J trimming: 3 bases; junction bases outside the gene matches: 9. Germline V CDR1 and CDR2: SGHAT, FQNNGV. The CDR3 is 16 residues long. The CDR3 reads CASSLPRGGLYNEQFF. In DNA, the CDR3 is TGTGCCAGCAGCCTACCACGGGGGGGACTCTACAATGAGCAGTTCTTC.